Included here is one T cell receptor (beta chain) sequence, with context. This clonotype was counted many times. There is no known antigen for this receptor. Per-nucleotide qualities are absent, and no much larger clonotype sits a single base away. To synthesize cDNA, template-switch 5'RACE was performed with a primer carrying a 10-nucleotide random unique molecular identifier so that each TCR transcript was tagged. Over 180 million TCR-beta sequences, covering 15-18 subjects, were produced in each sequencing run. The RNeasy kit was used to extract total RNA. The KAPA Real-time Library Amplification kit was used to amplify TCR-beta VDJ regions with primers for the TCR constant region and the 5'RACE anchor. A first PCR added sample indexes and Illumina adaptors, and a second PCR then raised library yield. The roughly 650 bp TCR product was size-selected on a 2% E-gel SizeSelection system after Ampure bead purification. Before pooling, libraries had their quality checked on a Bioanalyzer, their concentration measured with Qubit, and their quantity determined with the Kapa Library Quantification kit. Paired-end 2 x 150 bp sequencing of the libraries was performed on an Illumina HiSeq 2500. To increase sequence diversity, roughly 24-32% phiX was spiked into each library pool. On the authors' methods: Quality-filtered reads were processed with the UMI-based MiGEC pipeline, and over 80% of raw TCR sequences were removed by the MiGEC pipeline during error correction. VDJ genes were aligned to IMGT germline references, and clonotypes were defined by unique CDR3 amino acid sequence plus V-J genes. Clonal expansion, Shannon diversity and CDR3 relatedness were evaluated with VDJtools (CalcPairwiseDistances, ClusterSamples), while phylogenetic trees were built in CLCbio workbench. Expanded clones were defined as having at least 8 unique UMIs, based on coefficient-of-variation modelling across technical triplicates. TCRdb reworked the public reads: Q25 trimming with fastp, MiXCR clone assembly, productive beta chains retained. Merged by CDR3 protein, the rows form single entries marked with the most common genes and DNA. The V and J calls, along with clone size, are taken from TCRdb and not from the paper's own processing. In this sample the table shows about 84,000 distinct CDR3 sequences, 9% to 12% of which occur a single time. The top ten clonotypes cover 1.8% of the sample.

Blood bank volunteers in Maryland, USA served as the healthy controls. Unsorted PBMC libraries were generated from 2 million PBMCs stored in RNAlater at -80 °C until RNA extraction. Peripheral blood was subjected to Ficoll-Hypaque density gradient centrifugation to isolate PBMCs, which were then cryopreserved in liquid nitrogen. The data stem from a study of neurological immune-mediated disorders (dated by TCRdb to 2018 to 2020). Looking at the study overall: Peripheral blood TCR-beta repertoires from patients with HTLV-I-associated myelopathy (HAM/TSP), patients with multiple sclerosis, and healthy controls were compared in the study using UMI-based sequencing. The 100 to 110 TCR-beta libraries covered PBMC samples along with longitudinal samples, technical triplicates, and paired sorted CD4+ and CD8+ T-cell subsets. The cohort comprised roughly 70 subjects: about 14 HAM/TSP patients, 35 or so multiple sclerosis patients and about 20 healthy controls. Beyond this particular receptor, the publication reports: No identical CDR3 amino acid sequences were shared among expanded clones across subjects, suggesting private TCR-beta repertoires in all groups. TCR clonal expansion was highest in HAM/TSP patients and lowest in MS patients, with MS patients falling below even healthy controls.

CDR1 ENHRY and CDR2 SYGVKD are derived from the germline V gene. The CDR3 spans 15 residues, from the cysteine through the phenylalanine. The retained sequence is limited to the CDR3, 45 bases, with the frame set at the first base. V sheds 5 bases and J sheds 7 bases, leaving 21 bases between their ends. The sequence links TRBV10-3 to TRBJ2-7; the D gene is perhaps TRBD1, on 6 matching bases. Sequences were obtained from PBMCs. The TCR was taken from a man between 35 and 55 years old in good health. This receptor has the CDR3 CAISSPGAGPGEQYF. The nucleotides read TGTGCCATCAGTTCCCCAGGGGCGGGCCCGGGGGAGCAGTACTTC.